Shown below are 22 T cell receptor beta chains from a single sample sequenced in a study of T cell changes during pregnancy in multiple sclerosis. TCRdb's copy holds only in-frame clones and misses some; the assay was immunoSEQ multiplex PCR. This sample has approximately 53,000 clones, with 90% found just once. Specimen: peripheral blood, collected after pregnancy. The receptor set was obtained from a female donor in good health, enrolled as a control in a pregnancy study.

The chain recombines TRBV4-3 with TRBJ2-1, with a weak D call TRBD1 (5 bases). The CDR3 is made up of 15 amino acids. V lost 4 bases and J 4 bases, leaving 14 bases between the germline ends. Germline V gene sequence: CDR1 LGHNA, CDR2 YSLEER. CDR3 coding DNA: TGCGCCAGCAGCCCAGGGAAACGGCCTTACAATGAGCAGTTCTTC. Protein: CASSPGKRPYNEQFF.

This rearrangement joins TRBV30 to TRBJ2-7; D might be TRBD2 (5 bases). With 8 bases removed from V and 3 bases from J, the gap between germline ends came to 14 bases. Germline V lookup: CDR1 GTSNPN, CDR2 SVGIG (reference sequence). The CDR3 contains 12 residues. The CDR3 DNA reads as TGTGCCAGCCGGGGAGCAAGCTACGAGCAGTACTTC. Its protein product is CASRGASYEQYF.

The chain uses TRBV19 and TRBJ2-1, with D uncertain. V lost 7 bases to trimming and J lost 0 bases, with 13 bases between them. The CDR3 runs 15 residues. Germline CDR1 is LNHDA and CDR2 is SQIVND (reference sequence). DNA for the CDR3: TGTGCCAGTAATTCGAGACATCTCTCCTACAATGAGCAGTTCTTC. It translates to CASNSRHLSYNEQFF.

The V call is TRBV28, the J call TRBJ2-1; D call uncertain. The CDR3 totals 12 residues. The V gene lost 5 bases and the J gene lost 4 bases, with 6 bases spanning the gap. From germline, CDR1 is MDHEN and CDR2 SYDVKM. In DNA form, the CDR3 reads TGTGCCAGCAGTGTCGGGTACAATGAGCAGTTCTTC. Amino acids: CASSVGYNEQFF.

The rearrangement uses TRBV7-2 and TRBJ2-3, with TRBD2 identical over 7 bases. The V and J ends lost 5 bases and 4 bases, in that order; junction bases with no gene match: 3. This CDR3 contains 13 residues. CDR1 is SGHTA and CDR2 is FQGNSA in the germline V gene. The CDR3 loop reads CASSPGRPDTQYF. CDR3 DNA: TGTGCCAGCAGCCCCGGGAGGCCAGATACGCAGTATTTT.

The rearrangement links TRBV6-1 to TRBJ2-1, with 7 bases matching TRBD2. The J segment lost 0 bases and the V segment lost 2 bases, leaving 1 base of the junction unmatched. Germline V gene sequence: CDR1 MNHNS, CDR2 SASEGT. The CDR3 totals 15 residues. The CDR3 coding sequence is TGTGCCAGCAGTGAAACGGGGGGCTCCTACAATGAGCAGTTCTTC. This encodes CASSETGGSYNEQFF.

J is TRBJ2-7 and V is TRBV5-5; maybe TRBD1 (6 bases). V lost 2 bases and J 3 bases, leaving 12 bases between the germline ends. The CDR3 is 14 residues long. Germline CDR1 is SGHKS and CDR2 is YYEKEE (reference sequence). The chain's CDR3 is CASSFRGLGYEQYF. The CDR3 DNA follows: TGTGCCAGCAGCTTCAGGGGTTTAGGCTACGAGCAGTACTTC.

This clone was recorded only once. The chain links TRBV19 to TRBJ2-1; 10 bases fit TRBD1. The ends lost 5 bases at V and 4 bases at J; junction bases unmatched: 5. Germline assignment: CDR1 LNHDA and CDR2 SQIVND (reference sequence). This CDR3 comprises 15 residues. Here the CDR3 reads CASSPRTGGYNEQFF. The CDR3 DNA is TGTGCCAGTAGTCCACGGACAGGGGGATACAATGAGCAGTTCTTC. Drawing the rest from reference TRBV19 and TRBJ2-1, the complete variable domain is DGGITQSPKYLFRKEGQNVTLSCEQNLNHDAMYWYRQDPGQGLRLIYYSQIVNDFQKGDIAEGYSVSREKKESFPLTVTSAQKNPTAFYLCASSPRTGGYNEQFFGPGTRLTVL.

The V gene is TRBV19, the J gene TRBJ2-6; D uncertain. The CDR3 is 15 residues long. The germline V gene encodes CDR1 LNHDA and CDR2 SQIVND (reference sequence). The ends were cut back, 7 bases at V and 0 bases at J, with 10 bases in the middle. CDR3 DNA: TGTGCCAGTACCGCCCAGGTCTCTGGGGCCAACGTCCTGACTTTC. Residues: CASTAQVSGANVLTF.

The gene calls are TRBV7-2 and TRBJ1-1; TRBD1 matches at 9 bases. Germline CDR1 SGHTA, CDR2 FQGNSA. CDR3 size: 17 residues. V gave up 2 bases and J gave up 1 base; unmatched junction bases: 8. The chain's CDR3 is CASSLSRDRVRNTEAFF. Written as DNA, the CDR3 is TGTGCCAGCAGCTTATCCCGGGACAGGGTTCGGAACACTGAAGCTTTCTTT.

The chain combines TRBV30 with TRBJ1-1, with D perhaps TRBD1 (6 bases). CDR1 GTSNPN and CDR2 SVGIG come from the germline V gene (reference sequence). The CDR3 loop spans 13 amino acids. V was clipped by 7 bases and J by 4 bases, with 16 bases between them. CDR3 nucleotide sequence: TGTGCCTCCGGAGAGGGGGGGGGCACTGAAGCTTTCTTT. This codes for CASGEGGGTEAFF.

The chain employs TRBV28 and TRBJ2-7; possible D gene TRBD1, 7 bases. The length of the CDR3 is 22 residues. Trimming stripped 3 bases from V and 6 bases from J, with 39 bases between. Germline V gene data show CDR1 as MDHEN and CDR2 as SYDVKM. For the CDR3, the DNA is TGTGCCAGCAGTTTGCCCAGGGGGGCTACCTTCTTCCTGACAATGGGACAGTGCGAGCAGTACTTC. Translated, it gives CASSLPRGATFFLTMGQCEQYF. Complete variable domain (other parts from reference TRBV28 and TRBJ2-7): DVKVTQSSRYLVKRTGEKVFLECVQDMDHENMFWYRQDPGLGLRLIYFSYDVKMKEKGDIPEGYSVSREKKERFSLILESASTNQTSMYLCASSLPRGATFFLTMGQCEQYFGPGTRLTVT.

CDR3 sequence (DNA): TGTGCCAGCAGCGTAGTACAGGGCTTTGAAGCTTTCTTT. Amino acids: CASSVVQGFEAFF. This chain joins TRBV9 and TRBJ1-1; TRBD1 might be the D (6 bases). There are 13 residues in the CDR3. The V gene lost 0 bases and the J gene lost 7 bases, with 10 bases spanning the gap. Per germline, CDR1 SGDLS and CDR2 YYNGEE.

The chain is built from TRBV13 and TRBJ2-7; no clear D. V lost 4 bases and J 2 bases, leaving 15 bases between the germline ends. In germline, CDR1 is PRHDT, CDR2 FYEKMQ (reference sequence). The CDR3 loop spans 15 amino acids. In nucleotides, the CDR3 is TGTGCCAGCAGCTCCTCATGGGCAGCTGCCTACGAGCAGTACTTC. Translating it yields CASSSSWAAAYEQYF. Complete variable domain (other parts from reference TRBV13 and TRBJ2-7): AAGVIQSPRHLIKEKRETATLKCYPIPRHDTVYWYQQGPGQDPQFLISFYEKMQSDKGSIPDRFSAQQFSDYHSELNMSSLELGDSALYFCASSSSWAAAYEQYFGPGTRLTVT.

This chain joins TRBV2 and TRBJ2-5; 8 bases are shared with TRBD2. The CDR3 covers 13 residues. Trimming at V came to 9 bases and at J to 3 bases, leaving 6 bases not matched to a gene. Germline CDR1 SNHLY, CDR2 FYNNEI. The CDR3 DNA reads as TGTGCCAGTAGCGGGGCATTCGAAGAGACCCAGTACTTC. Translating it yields CASSGAFEETQYF.

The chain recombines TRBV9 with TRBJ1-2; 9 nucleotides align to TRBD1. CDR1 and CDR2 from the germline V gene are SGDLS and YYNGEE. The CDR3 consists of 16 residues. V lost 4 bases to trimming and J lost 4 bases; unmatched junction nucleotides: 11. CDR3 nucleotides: TGTGCCAGCAGCCCCCGGACAGGGGCCTCAATCTATGGCTACACCTTC. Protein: CASSPRTGASIYGYTF.

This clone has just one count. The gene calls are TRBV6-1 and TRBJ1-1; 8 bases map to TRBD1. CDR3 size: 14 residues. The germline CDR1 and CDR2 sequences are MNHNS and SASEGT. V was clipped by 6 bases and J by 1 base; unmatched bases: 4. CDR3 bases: TGTGCCAGCAGGACAACAGGGGGGAACACTGAAGCTTTCTTT. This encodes CASRTTGGNTEAFF.

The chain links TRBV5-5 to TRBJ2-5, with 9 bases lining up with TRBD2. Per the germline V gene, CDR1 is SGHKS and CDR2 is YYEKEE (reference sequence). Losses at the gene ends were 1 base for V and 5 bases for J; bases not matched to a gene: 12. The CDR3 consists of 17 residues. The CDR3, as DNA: TGTGCCAGCAGCTTGTCCGTATGGCGGGAGGGCGGGGAGACCCAGTACTTC. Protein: CASSLSVWREGGETQYF.

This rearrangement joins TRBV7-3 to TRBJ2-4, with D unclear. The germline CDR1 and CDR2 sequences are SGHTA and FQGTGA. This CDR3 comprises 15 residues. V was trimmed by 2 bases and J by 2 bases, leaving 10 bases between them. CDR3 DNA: TGTGCCAGCAGCTTAGTACAGAGTCCCAAAAACATTCAGTACTTC. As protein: CASSLVQSPKNIQYF.

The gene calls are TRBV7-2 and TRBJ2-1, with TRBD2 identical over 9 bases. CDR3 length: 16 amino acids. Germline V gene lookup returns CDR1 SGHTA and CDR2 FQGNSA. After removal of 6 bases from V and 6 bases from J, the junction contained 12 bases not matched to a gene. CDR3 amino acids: CASRLPGAGGVNEQFF. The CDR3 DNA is TGTGCCAGCAGGCTGCCAGGCGCGGGGGGGGTCAATGAGCAGTTCTTC. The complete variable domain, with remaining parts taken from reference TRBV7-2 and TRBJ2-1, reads GAGVSQSPSNKVTEKGKDVELRCDPISGHTALYWYRQSLGQGLEFLIYFQGNSAPDKSGLPSDRFSAERTGGSVSTLTIQRTQQEDSAVYLCASRLPGAGGVNEQFFGPGTRLTVL.

The CDR3 loop is CASSPQRGRNQPQHF. As DNA, the CDR3 is TGTGCCAGCAGTCCACAGAGAGGGCGCAATCAGCCCCAGCATTTT. J is TRBJ1-5 and V is TRBV28, with D unresolved. The CDR3 is 15 amino acids. CDR1 is MDHEN, CDR2 SYDVKM, per germline. V was shortened by 5 bases and J by 2 bases, with 13 bases between the two germline ends.

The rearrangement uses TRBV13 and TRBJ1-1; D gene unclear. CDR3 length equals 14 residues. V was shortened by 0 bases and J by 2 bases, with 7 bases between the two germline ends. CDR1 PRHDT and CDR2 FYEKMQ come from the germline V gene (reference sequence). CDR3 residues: CASSLGQINTEAFF. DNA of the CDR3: TGTGCCAGCAGCTTAGGACAAATCAACACTGAAGCTTTCTTT.